A single sample is the source of the 19 T cell receptor beta chains below, sequenced in a study of regulatory T cells in long-lasting Graves disease. As for time point: persistent/refractory GD, antithyroid drugs over 5 years with positive TRAb. Researchers made the TCR library from RNA that was extracted from PBMCs. iRepertoire HTBI primers and Arm-PCR of CDR3 regions built TCR beta libraries. Via MiXCR, TCRdb re-called the multiplex PCR reads, giving one row per CDR3 protein. The sample carries a few hundred thousand distinct CDR3 sequences, about a quarter recorded once. This material consisted of peripheral blood mononuclear cells (PBMCs), taken when the disease was refractory, from a patient treated with antithyroid drugs. Receptor source: a female donor with Graves disease.

Turning to this clonotype: A much larger clone lies a single base off, so this may be a read error. This chain connects TRBV20-1 to TRBJ1-2; a weak D match, TRBD1 (5 bases). CDR3 size: 16 residues. The germline CDR1 and CDR2 sequences are DFQATT and SNEGSKA (reference sequence). Trimming removed 2 bases from V and 8 bases from J, with 24 bases in between. CDR3 bases: TGCAGTGCTAGACCGGCAGGGTTTCTCTGGGGTTCCGGCTACACCTTC. The encoded protein is CSARPAGFLWGSGYTF.

There are a few counts of this clonotype. The chain has TRBV27 and TRBJ2-7, with TRBD1 identical over 9 bases. The CDR3 is 17 residues long. V lost 6 bases to trimming and J lost 4 bases; unmatched junction nucleotides: 16. CDR1 MNHEY and CDR2 SMNVEV come from the germline V gene (reference sequence). The CDR3 here is CASRAPRKFGQGYEQYF. CDR3 DNA: TGTGCCAGCAGGGCACCGCGGAAGTTTGGACAGGGGTACGAGCAGTACTTC.

This chain joins TRBV10-2 and TRBJ1-2; D gene uncertain. The germline gives CDR1 WSHSY, CDR2 SAAADI. The CDR3 runs 15 residues. V lost 0 bases, J lost 4 bases, and 12 bases lay in between. The CDR3 DNA is TGCGCCAGCAGTGAGTCGCGACGGACTCTCTATGGCTACACCTTC. Its protein product is CASSESRRTLYGYTF.

This clonotype was detected only a few times. The rearrangement links TRBV5-1 to TRBJ2-5; tentatively, D is TRBD2 (5 bases). The CDR3 has 15 amino acids. Germline CDR1 SGHRS, CDR2 YFSETQ. V was clipped by 1 base and J by 5 bases, with 15 bases between them. The CDR3 loop is CASSLMDPRGETQYF. CDR3 nucleotide sequence: TGCGCCAGCAGCTTGATGGACCCTCGAGGGGAGACCCAGTACTTC.

As regards this clonotype: This likely traces to a read error, being one base from a far larger clone. The V call is TRBV13, the J call TRBJ2-1; maybe TRBD2 (6 bases). Germline lookup yields CDR1 PRHDT and CDR2 FYEKMQ (reference sequence). The CDR3 runs to 14 residues. V shed 0 bases and J shed 13 bases, with 16 bases lying between them. In nucleotides, the CDR3 is TGTGCCAGCAGCTTAGGCCCGGAGGGAGAGACCCAGTTCTTC. Residues: CASSLGPEGETQFF.

This clonotype was seen repeatedly, ten times or more. The chain carries TRBV28 and TRBJ2-7, with D perhaps assigned TRBD1 or TRBD2 (6 bases each). V lost 8 bases and J lost 4, with 15 bases in between. Germline CDR1 is MDHEN and CDR2 is SYDVKM. The CDR3 loop spans 13 amino acids. The CDR3 bases are TGTGCCAGCGCCCCGGAGGGGGAATACGAGCAGTACTTC. Its protein product is CASAPEGEYEQYF.

Concerning this clonotype: A single base separates this from a much larger clone, so it may be a read error. The chain employs TRBV7-3 and TRBJ2-7; D could derive from TRBD1 or TRBD2 (6 bases each). The CDR3 is 13 amino acids. Germline V CDR1 and CDR2: SGHTA, FQGTGA. The CDR3 coding sequence is TGTGCCAGCAGCTTATCGGGGGCCTACAAGCAGTACTTC. Protein: CASSLSGAYKQYF.

Only a few counts were recorded for this clonotype. This chain joins TRBV6-1 and TRBJ1-2, with 12 bases fitting TRBD1. The junction had 8 bases not matched to a gene; V was cut back by 6 bases and J by 6 bases. CDR1 MNHNS and CDR2 SASEGT come from the germline V gene. The CDR3 is 15 amino acids. The CDR3 sequence: CASSLRDRGQNGYTF. DNA for the CDR3: TGTGCCAGCAGCCTTCGGGACAGGGGGCAAAATGGCTACACCTTC.

Many counts were recorded for this clonotype. The chain has TRBV11-2 and TRBJ2-7; D gene unclear. The ends were cut back, 3 bases at V and 1 base at J, with 7 bases in the middle. Germline V CDR1 and CDR2: SGHAT, FQNNGV. The length of the CDR3 is 13 residues. In DNA form, the CDR3 reads TGTGCCAGCAGCTTTTTTCAGTCCTACGAGCAGTACTTC. Its translation: CASSFFQSYEQYF. The variable domain in full, completed from reference TRBV11-2 and TRBJ2-7, reads EAGVAQSPRYKIIEKRQSVAFWCNPISGHATLYWYQQILGQGPKLLIQFQNNGVVDDSQLPKDRFSAERLKGVDSTLKIQPAKLEDSAVYLCASSFFQSYEQYFGPGTRLTVT.

DNA for the CDR3: TGTGCCAGCGCTAGCGGGAGACCGCCAGATACGCAGTATTTT. Translated, it gives CASASGRPPDTQYF. The chain employs TRBV7-9 and TRBJ2-3, with TRBD2 identical over 10 bases. The junction had 6 bases not matched to a gene; V was cut back by 8 bases and J by 4 bases. The CDR3 runs to 14 residues. Germline CDR1 and CDR2: SEHNR and FQNEAQ (reference sequence).

This clonotype was counted between two and nine times. V usage is TRBV19 and J usage is TRBJ1-2; D uncertain. The CDR3 has 14 amino acids. From germline, CDR1 is LNHDA and CDR2 SQIVND (reference sequence). Trimming stripped 3 bases from V and 1 base from J, with 9 bases between. CDR3 residues: CASSILGSNYGYTF. The CDR3 nucleotides are TGTGCCAGTAGTATCCTGGGCAGTAACTATGGCTACACCTTC.

This rearrangement joins TRBV5-6 to TRBJ2-2, with D perhaps matching TRBD1 (5 bases). This CDR3 spans 15 amino acids. The V end lost 1 base, the J end lost 6 bases, and 13 bases lay between the germline ends. Looked up from germline, CDR1 is SGHDT and CDR2 is YYEEEE. For the CDR3, the DNA is TGTGCCAGCAGCTTGTATAGGGGTGAGGCCGGGGAGCTGTTTTTT. This translates into CASSLYRGEAGELFF.

This clonotype was counted many times. A junction end diverges from the germline sequence, so it may reflect a read error. This chain joins TRBV7-2 and TRBJ1-5; D not resolved. There are 15 residues in the CDR3. The V gene's germline CDR1 is SGHTA and CDR2 FQGNSA. The CDR3 region has the DNA TGCGCCAGCAGCCCGACCGGGAGTAGCAATCAGCCCCAGCATTTT. Translation gives CASSPTGSSNQPQHF.

This clonotype showed up just a few times. The V and J genes are TRBV7-9 and TRBJ1-1; no clear D gene. The V end lost 1 base, the J end lost 1 base, and 7 bases lay between the germline ends. CDR1 and CDR2 (germline): SEHNR, FQNEAQ (reference sequence). CDR3 length equals 14 residues. CDR3 sequence: CASSLDSTNTEAFF. CDR3 in DNA: TGTGCCAGCAGCTTAGACTCCACGAACACTGAAGCTTTCTTT.

This clonotype was found a few times. V and J are TRBV12-3 or TRBV12-4 and TRBJ2-7; maybe TRBD1 (6 bases). The V end was cut by 3 bases, the J end by 2 bases, with 11 bases between. The CDR3 covers 14 residues. The chain's CDR3 is CASSFRQEAYEQYF. CDR3 coding DNA: TGTGCCAGCAGTTTCAGACAGGAGGCCTACGAGCAGTACTTC.

This sequence joins TRBV29-1 and TRBJ2-2; D unresolved. Germline V lookup: CDR1 SQVTM, CDR2 ANQGSEA. The CDR3 has 10 amino acids. Trimming pared 4 bases from V and 4 bases from J, leaving 1 base between. CDR3 DNA: TGCAGCGTTGGCACCGGGGAGCTGTTTTTT. It codes for CSVGTGELFF.

V and J are TRBV6-1 and TRBJ2-2; TRBD1 or TRBD2 may be the D gene (5 bases each). The V gene's germline CDR1 is MNHNS and CDR2 SASEGT. Trimming took 7 bases from V and 5 from J, leaving 26 bases between them. CDR3 length equals 18 residues. The CDR3 is CASNTILLSGLRTGELFF. Here the CDR3 DNA reads TGTGCCAGCAATACAATCCTCCTTTCGGGGCTTCGAACCGGGGAGCTGTTTTTT.

The rearrangement joins TRBV7-2 to TRBJ2-7; D call uncertain. The germline CDR1 and CDR2 sequences are SGHTA and FQGNSA. This CDR3 contains 14 residues. Trimming pared 5 bases from V and 1 base from J, leaving 12 bases between. The CDR3 coding sequence is TGTGCCAGCAGCGAGTTATCCGGGTCCTACGAGCAGTACTTC. Translating it yields CASSELSGSYEQYF.

In its sample, this clonotype was seen a few times. The V gene is TRBV30, the J gene TRBJ1-5; maybe TRBD1 (5 bases). The CDR3 runs to 13 residues. CDR1 and CDR2 (germline): GTSNPN, SVGIG (reference sequence). Trimming removed 1 base at V and 6 bases at J, with 10 bases between. CDR3 sequence: CAWSGQGTQPQHF. The CDR3 DNA reads as TGTGCCTGGAGTGGTCAGGGAACTCAGCCCCAGCATTTT. Full variable domain (rest looked up from reference TRBV30 and TRBJ1-5): SQTIHQWPATLVQPVGSPLSLECTVEGTSNPNLYWYRQAAGRGLQLLFYSVGIGQISSEVPQNLSASRPQDRQFILSSKKLLLSDSGFYLCAWSGQGTQPQHFGDGTRLSIL.